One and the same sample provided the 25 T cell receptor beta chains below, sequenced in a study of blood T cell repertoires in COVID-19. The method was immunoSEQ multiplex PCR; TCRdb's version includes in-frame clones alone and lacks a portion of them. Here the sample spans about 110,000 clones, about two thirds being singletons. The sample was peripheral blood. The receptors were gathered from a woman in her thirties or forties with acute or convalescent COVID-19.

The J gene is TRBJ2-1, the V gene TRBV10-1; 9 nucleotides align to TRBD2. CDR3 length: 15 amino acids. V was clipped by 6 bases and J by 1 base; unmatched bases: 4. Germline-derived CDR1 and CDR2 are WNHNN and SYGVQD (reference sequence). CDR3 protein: CASSPSGGSYNEQFF. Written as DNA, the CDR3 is TGCGCCAGCAGCCCCAGCGGGGGGTCCTACAATGAGCAGTTCTTC.

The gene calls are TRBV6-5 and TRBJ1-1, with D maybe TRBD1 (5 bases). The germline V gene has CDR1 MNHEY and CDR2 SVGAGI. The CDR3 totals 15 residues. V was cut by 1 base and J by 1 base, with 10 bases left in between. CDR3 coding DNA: TGTGCCAGCAGTTACTGGGGCAATCGGAACACTGAAGCTTTCTTT. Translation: CASSYWGNRNTEAFF.

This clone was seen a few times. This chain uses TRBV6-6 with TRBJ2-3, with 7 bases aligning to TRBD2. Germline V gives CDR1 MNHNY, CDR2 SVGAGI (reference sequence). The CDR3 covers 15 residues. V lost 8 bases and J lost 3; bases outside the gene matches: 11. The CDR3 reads CASRRGRVSTDTQYF. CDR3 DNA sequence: TGTGCCAGCCGTCGAGGGAGGGTATCGACAGATACGCAGTATTTT.

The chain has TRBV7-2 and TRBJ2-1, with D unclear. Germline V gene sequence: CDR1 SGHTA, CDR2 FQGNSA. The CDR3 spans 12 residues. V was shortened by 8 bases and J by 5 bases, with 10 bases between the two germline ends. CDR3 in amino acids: CASRLMDNEQFF. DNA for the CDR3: TGTGCCAGCCGCCTAATGGACAATGAGCAGTTCTTC.

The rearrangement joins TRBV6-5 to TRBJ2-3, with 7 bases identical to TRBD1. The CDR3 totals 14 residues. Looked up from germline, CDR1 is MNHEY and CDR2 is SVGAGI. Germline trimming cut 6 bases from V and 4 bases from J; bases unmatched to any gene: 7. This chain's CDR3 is CASRRGQLSDTQYF. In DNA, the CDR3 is TGTGCCAGCAGAAGGGGACAGCTATCAGATACGCAGTATTTT.

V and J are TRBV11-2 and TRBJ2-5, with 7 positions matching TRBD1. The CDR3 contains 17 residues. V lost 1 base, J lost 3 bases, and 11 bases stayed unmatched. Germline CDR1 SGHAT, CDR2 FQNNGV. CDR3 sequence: CASSLGVPGTAKETQYF. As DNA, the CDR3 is TGTGCCAGCAGCTTAGGGGTCCCCGGGACAGCGAAAGAGACCCAGTACTTC.

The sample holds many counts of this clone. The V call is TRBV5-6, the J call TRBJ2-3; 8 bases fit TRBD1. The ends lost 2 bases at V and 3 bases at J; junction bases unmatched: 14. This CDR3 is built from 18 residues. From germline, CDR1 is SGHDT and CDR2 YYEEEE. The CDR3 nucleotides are TGTGCCAGCAGCTTAGGGGCACAGGGGGGATTTTATACAGATACGCAGTATTTT. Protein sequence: CASSLGAQGGFYTDTQYF.

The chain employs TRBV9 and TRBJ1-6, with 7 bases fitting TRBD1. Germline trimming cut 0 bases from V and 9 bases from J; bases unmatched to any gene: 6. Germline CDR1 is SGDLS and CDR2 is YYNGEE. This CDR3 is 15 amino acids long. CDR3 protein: CASSVETGWGSPLHF. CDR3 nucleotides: TGTGCCAGCAGCGTAGAGACAGGGTGGGGTTCACCCCTCCACTTT.

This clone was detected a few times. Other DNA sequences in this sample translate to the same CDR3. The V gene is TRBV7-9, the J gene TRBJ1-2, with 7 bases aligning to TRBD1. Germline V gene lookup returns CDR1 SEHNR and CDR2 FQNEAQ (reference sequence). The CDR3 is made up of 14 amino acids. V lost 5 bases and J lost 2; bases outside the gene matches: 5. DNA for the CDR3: TGTGCCAGCAGCAGACGGACAGGCAACTATGGCTACACCTTC. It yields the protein CASSRRTGNYGYTF. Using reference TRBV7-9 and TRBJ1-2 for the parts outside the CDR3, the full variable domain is DTGVSQNPRHKITKRGQNVTFRCDPISEHNRLYWYRQTLGQGPEFLTYFQNEAQLEKSRLLSDRFSAERPKGSFSTLEIQRTEQGDSAMYLCASSRRTGNYGYTFGSGTRLTVV.

The CDR3 region is CASSPGTSGGARQYF. The CDR3, as DNA: TGTGCCAGCAGCCCCGGGACTAGCGGGGGAGCGCGGCAGTATTTT. The chain employs TRBV13 and TRBJ2-3; TRBD2 agrees at 14 bases. The V gene end was trimmed by 5 bases and the J gene end by 11 bases; junction bases not matched to a gene: 9. Germline V CDR1 and CDR2: PRHDT, FYEKMQ (reference sequence). CDR3 length: 15 residues.

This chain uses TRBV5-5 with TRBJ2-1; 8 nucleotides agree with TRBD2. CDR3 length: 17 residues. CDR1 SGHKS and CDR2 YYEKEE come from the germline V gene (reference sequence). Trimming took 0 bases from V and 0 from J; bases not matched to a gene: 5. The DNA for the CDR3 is TGTGCCAGCAGCTTGGGGTCGGGACTAGGCTCCTACAATGAGCAGTTCTTC. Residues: CASSLGSGLGSYNEQFF.

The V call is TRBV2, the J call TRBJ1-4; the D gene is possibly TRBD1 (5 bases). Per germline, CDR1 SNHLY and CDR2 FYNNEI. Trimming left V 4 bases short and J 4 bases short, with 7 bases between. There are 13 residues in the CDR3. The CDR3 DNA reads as TGTGCCAGCAGTGGGGACTATAATGAAAAACTGTTTTTT. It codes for CASSGDYNEKLFF.

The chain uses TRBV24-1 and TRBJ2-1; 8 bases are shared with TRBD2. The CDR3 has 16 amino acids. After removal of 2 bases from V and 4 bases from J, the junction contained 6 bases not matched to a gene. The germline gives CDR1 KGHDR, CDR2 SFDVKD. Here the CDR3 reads CATSDYNGGGYNEQFF. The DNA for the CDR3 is TGTGCCACCAGTGATTATAACGGGGGGGGATACAATGAGCAGTTCTTC.

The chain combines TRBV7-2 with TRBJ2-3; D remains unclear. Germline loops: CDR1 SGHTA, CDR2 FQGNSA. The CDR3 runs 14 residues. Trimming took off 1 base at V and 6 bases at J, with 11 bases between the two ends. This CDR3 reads CASSLGPYWDTQYF. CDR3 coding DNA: TGTGCCAGCAGCTTAGGGCCTTATTGGGATACGCAGTATTTT.

For the CDR3, the DNA is TGTGCCAGCAGTTTATTTCCTAGCGGGGATTCAGATACGCAGTATTTT. Protein: CASSLFPSGDSDTQYF. The rearrangement uses TRBV27 and TRBJ2-3, with 9 bases that match TRBD2. The CDR3 contains 16 residues. V shed 1 base and J 4 bases; nucleotides not matched to a gene: 6. Per germline, CDR1 MNHEY and CDR2 SMNVEV (reference sequence).

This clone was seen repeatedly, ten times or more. CDR3 sequence: CASIRDRDRGFFQPQHF. For the CDR3, the DNA is TGTGCCAGCATTAGGGACAGGGACAGGGGATTTTTTCAGCCCCAGCATTTT. This chain joins TRBV2 and TRBJ1-5; 10 nucleotides align to TRBD1. This CDR3 comprises 17 residues. CDR1 is SNHLY and CDR2 is FYNNEI in the germline V gene. Trimming took 7 bases from V and 6 from J; bases not matched to a gene: 15.

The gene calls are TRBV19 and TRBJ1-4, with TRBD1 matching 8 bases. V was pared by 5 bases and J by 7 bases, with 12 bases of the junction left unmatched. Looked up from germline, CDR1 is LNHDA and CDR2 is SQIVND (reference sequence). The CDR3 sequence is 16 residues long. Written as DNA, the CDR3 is TGTGCCAGTAGTGCCCGCCGGACAGGGTGGGGTGAAAAACTGTTTTTT. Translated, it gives CASSARRTGWGEKLFF.

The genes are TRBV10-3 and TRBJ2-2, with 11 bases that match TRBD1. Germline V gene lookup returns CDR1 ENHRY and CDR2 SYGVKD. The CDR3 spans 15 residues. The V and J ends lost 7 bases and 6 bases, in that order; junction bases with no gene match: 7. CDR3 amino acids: CAITGQGADSGELFF. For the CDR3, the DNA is TGTGCCATCACCGGACAGGGGGCTGACTCCGGGGAGCTGTTTTTT.

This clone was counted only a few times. The CDR3 region is CASSTTTGGLSPLHF. The CDR3 coding sequence is TGTGCCAGCAGCACCACGACAGGGGGTCTTTCACCCCTCCACTTT. The chain links TRBV11-2 to TRBJ1-6, with 9 bases that match TRBD1. This CDR3 contains 15 residues. With V trimmed by 5 bases and J by 9 bases, 8 bases remained unmatched. CDR1 SGHAT and CDR2 FQNNGV come from the germline V gene.

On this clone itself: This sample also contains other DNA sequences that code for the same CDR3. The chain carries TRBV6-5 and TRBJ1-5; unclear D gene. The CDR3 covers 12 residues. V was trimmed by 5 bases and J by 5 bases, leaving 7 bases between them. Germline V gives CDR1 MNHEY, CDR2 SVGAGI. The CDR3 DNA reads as TGTGCCAGCAGTACTGCCGATCAGCCCCAGCATTTT. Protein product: CASSTADQPQHF.

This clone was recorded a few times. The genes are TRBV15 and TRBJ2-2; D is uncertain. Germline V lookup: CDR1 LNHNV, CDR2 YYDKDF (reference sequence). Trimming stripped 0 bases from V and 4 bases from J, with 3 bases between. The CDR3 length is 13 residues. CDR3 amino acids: CATSRDLTGELFF. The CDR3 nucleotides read TGTGCCACCAGCAGAGATCTCACCGGGGAGCTGTTTTTT.

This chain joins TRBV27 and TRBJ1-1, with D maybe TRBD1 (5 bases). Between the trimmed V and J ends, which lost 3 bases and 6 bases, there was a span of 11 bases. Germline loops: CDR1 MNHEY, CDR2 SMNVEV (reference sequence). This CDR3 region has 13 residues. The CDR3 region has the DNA TGTGCCAGCAGTTTTGAACGGGGGGCTGAAGCTTTCTTT. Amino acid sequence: CASSFERGAEAFF.

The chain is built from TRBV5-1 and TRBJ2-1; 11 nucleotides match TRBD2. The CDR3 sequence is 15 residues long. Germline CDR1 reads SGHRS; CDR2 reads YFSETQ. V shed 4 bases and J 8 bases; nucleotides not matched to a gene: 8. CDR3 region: CASSPNSGGAYEQFF. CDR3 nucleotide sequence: TGCGCCAGCAGCCCGAATAGCGGGGGGGCCTATGAGCAGTTCTTC.

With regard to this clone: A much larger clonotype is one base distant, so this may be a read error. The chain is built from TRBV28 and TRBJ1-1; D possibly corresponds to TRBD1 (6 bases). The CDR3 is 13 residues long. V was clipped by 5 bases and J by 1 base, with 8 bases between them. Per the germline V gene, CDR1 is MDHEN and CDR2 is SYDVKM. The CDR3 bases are TGTGCCAGCAGTCTACAGGGGAACACTGAAGCTTTCTTT. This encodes CASSLQGNTEAFF.

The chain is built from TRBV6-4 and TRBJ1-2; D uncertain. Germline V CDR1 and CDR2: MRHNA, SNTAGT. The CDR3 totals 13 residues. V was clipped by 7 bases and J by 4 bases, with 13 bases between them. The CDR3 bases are TGTGCCAGCACCACGGTCTTTTGCTATGGCTACACCTTC. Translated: CASTTVFCYGYTF.